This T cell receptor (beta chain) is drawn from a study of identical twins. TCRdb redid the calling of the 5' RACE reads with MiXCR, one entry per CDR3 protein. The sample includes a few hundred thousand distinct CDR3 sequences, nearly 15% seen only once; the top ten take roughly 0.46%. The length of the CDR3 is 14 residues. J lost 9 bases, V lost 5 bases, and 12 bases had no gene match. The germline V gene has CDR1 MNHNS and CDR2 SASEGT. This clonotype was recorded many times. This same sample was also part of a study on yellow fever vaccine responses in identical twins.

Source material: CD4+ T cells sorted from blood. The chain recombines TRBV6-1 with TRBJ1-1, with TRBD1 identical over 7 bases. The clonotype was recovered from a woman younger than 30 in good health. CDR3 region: CASSIDRDRRQAFF. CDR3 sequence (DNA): TGTGCCAGCAGTATTGACAGGGATCGTCGGCAAGCTTTCTTT.